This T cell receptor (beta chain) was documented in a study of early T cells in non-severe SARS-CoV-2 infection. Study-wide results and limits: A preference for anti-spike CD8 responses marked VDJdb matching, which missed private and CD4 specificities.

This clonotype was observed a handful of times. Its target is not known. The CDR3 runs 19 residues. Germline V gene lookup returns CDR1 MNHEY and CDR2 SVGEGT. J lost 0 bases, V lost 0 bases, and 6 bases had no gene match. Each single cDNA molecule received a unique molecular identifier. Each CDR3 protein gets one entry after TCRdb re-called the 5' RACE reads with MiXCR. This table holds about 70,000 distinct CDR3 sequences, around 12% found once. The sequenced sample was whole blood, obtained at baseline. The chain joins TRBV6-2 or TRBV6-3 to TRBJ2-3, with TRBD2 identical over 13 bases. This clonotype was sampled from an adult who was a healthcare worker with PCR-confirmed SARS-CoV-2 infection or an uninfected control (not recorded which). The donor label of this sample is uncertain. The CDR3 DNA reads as TGTGCCAGCAGTTACTCGAAGACTAGCGGGAGGACTAGCACAGATACGCAGTATTTT. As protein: CASSYSKTSGRTSTDTQYF.